This T cell receptor (beta chain) derives from a study of shared clonotypes between healthy human individuals. Study information: The donor pool was made up of two women and three men aged 18 to 49. Points from the study as a whole: A reduction in generation probabilities was seen for non-shared clonotypes relative to those shared by all four donors. The study sampled only blood, and tissue repertoires likely differ.

With respect to this clone: Its specificity is not known.

From CD4+ cells came CD45RA+ naive and CD45RA-negative memory subsets. Generated by immunoSEQ multiplex PCR, the TCRdb table keeps only in-frame clones and is missing some. There are some 2.3 million clones in the sample; more than 85% occur only once, and 0.39% lies in the top ten. This sequence originates from a man in his late teens or twenties in good health. Some clones in this sample may be carry-over from other donors' samples. The sequenced sample was naive CD4+ T cells from PBMCs. Regarding subset: CD45RA+ positively selected.

CDR3 DNA sequence: TGTGCCAGCAGTCCTGTGGACAGGAGCGGCGGCTACACCTTC. Encoded protein: CASSPVDRSGGYTF. V gene TRBV2 combines with J gene TRBJ1-2; 7 bases align to TRBD1. CDR1 SNHLY and CDR2 FYNNEI come from the germline V gene. This CDR3 comprises 14 residues. Germline trimming cut 5 bases from V and 8 bases from J; bases unmatched to any gene: 11.